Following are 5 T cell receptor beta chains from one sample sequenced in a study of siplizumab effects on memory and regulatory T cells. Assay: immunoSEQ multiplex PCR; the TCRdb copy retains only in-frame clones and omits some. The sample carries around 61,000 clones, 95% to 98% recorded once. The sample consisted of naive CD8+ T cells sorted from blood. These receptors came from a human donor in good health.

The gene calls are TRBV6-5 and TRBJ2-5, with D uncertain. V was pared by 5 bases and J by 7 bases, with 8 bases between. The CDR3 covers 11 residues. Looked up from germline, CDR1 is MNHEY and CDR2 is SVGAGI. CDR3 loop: CASSGVGTQYF. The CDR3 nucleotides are TGTGCCAGCAGTGGCGTGGGGACCCAGTACTTC.

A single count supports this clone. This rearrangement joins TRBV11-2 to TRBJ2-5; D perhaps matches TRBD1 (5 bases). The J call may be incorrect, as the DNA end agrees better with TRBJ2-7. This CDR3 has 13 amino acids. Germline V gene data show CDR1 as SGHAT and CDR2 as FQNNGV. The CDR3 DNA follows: TGTGCCAGCAGCTTAGTACAGGCCTACGAGCAGTACTTC. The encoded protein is CASSLVQAYEQYF.

CDR3 in amino acids: CASSQGREVADTQYF. The CDR3 DNA is TGCGCCAGCAGCCAAGGAAGGGAGGTCGCAGATACGCAGTATTTT. This chain connects TRBV4-3 to TRBJ2-3; tentative D call: TRBD2 (6 bases). V was shortened by 1 base and J by 4 bases, with 12 bases between the two germline ends. Germline values: CDR1 LGHNA, CDR2 YSLEER. The CDR3 loop spans 15 amino acids.

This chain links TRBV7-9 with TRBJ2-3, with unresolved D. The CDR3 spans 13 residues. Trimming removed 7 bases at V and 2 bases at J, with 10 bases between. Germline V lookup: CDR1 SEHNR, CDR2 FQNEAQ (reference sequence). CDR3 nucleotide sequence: TGTGCCAGCACCGATCTTACCACAGATACGCAGTATTTT. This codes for CASTDLTTDTQYF.

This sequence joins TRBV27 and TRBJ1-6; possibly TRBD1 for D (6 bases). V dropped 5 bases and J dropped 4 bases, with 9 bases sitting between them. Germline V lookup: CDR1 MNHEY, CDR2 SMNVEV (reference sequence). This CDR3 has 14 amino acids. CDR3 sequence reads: CASSLTGYNSPLHF. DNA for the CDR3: TGTGCCAGCAGTCTGACAGGATATAATTCACCCCTCCACTTT.